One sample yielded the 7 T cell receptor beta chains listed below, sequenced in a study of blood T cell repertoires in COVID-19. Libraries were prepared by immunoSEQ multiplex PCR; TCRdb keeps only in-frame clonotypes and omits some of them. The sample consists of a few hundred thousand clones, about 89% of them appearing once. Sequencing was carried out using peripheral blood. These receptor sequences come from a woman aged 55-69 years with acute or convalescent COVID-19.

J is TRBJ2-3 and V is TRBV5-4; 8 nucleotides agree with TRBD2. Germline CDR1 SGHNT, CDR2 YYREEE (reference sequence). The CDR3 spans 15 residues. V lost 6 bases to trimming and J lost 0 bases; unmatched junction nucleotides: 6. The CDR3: CASNSGGASTDTQYF. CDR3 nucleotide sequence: TGTGCCAGCAACTCGGGGGGGGCTAGCACAGATACGCAGTATTTT.

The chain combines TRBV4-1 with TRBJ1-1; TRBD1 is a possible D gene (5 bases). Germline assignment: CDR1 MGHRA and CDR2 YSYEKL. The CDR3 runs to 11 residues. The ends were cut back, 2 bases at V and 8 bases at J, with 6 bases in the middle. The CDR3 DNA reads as TGCGCCAGCAGCCAAAACAGGGAAGCTTTCTTT. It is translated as CASSQNREAFF.

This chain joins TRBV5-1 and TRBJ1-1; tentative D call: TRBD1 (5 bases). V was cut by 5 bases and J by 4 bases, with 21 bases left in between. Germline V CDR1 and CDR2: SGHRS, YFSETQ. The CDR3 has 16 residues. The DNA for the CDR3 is TGCGCCAGCAGGGCGGGGACCCAATCTGGGGGCACTGAAGCTTTCTTT. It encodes CASRAGTQSGGTEAFF.

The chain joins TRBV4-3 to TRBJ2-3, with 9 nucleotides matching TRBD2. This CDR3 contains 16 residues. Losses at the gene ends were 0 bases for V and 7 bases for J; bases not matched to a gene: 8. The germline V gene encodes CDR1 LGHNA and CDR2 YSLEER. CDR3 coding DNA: TGCGCCAGCAGCCAAGATTGGCGGGGGGGCCGAAATACGCAGTATTTT. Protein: CASSQDWRGGRNTQYF.

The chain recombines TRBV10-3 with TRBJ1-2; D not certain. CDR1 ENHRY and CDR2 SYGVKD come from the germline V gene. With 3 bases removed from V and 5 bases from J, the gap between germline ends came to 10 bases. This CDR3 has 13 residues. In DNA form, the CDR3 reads TGTGCCATCAGTGAACAGTCACAGTATGGCTACACCTTC. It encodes CAISEQSQYGYTF.

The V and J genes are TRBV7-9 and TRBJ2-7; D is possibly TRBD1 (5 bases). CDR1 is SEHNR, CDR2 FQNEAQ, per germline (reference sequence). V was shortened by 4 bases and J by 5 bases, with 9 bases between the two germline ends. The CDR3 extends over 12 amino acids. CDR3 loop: CASSSRAHEQYF. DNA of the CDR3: TGTGCCAGCAGCTCCAGGGCCCACGAGCAGTACTTC. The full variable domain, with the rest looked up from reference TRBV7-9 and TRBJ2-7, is DTGVSQNPRHKITKRGQNVTFRCDPISEHNRLYWYRQTLGQGPEFLTYFQNEAQLEKSRLLSDRFSAERPKGSFSTLEIQRTEQGDSAMYLCASSSRAHEQYFGPGTRLTVT.

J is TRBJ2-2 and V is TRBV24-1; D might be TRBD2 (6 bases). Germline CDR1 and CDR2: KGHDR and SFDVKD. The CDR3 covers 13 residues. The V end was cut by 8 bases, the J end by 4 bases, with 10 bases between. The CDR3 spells CATKLASTGELFF. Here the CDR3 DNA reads TGTGCCACCAAACTAGCTAGCACCGGGGAGCTGTTTTTT.